The next 19 T cell receptor beta chains were all read from a single sample in a study of blood T cell repertoires in COVID-19. Sequenced by immunoSEQ multiplex PCR; TCRdb stores in-frame clones only, minus some. The top ten clones hold around 1.1% of a sample with approximately 400,000 clones, around 84% of them seen once. The source material was peripheral blood. The receptors come from a human donor with acute or convalescent COVID-19. The donor label of this sample is uncertain.

V usage is TRBV7-9 and J usage is TRBJ1-1; unclear D gene. The CDR3 sequence is 16 residues long. Germline V gene sequence: CDR1 SEHNR, CDR2 FQNEAQ (reference sequence). The V and J ends lost 5 bases and 7 bases respectively, with 23 bases between them. The CDR3 nucleotides read TGTGCCAGCAGCCAAGGAGGGCGCGACCGGGTACGTGAAGCTTTCTTT. Residues: CASSQGGRDRVREAFF.

Here the CDR3 reads CASSSQGEETQYF. CDR3 nucleotide sequence: TGCGCCAGCAGCTCCCAGGGGGAAGAGACCCAGTACTTC. The chain joins TRBV5-1 to TRBJ2-5, with 7 bases identical to TRBD1. CDR1 and CDR2 from the germline V gene are SGHRS and YFSETQ. The V gene end was trimmed by 3 bases and the J gene end by 3 bases; junction bases not matched to a gene: 2. This CDR3 has 13 amino acids.

The rearrangement uses TRBV12-3 or TRBV12-4 and TRBJ1-1; 7 positions agree with TRBD1. The CDR3 is made up of 13 amino acids. J gave up 1 base and V 7 bases, and 3 bases lay outside the gene matches. Written as DNA, the CDR3 is TGTGCCAGCACCAGGGACAGGAACACTGAAGCTTTCTTT. Encoded protein: CASTRDRNTEAFF.

CDR3 coding DNA: TGTGCCAGCAGCCCACGGACAGGGGGCAACACCTATGGCTACACCTTC. Translating gives CASSPRTGGNTYGYTF. The chain has TRBV9 and TRBJ1-2; 11 nucleotides agree with TRBD1. From germline, CDR1 is SGDLS and CDR2 YYNGEE. The trim removed 4 bases at V and 4 bases at J, leaving 9 bases unmatched. This CDR3 has 16 residues.

The rearrangement joins TRBV28 to TRBJ2-3; D call uncertain. The CDR3 has 15 amino acids. CDR1 is MDHEN and CDR2 is SYDVKM in the germline V gene. The ends were cut back, 3 bases at V and 1 base at J, with 11 bases in the middle. CDR3 protein: CASSFAAEGTDTQYF. CDR3 coding DNA: TGTGCCAGCAGTTTCGCGGCAGAAGGCACAGATACGCAGTATTTT.

This clone was found a few times. The rearrangement links TRBV7-2 to TRBJ2-7, with 9 bases aligning to TRBD2. The CDR3 runs to 17 residues. The V gene end was trimmed by 3 bases and the J gene end by 3 bases; junction bases not matched to a gene: 12. CDR1 is SGHTA, CDR2 FQGNSA, per germline. The CDR3 nucleotides are TGTGCCAGCAGCTTCTCCCCCGGGACTAGCTCTGTCTACGAGCAGTACTTC. Residues: CASSFSPGTSSVYEQYF.

The chain links TRBV10-1 to TRBJ2-7, with 7 bases that match TRBD2. Germline CDR1 is WNHNN and CDR2 is SYGVQD (reference sequence). The CDR3 covers 13 residues. The V and J ends lost 5 bases and 5 bases, in that order; junction bases with no gene match: 6. This CDR3 is CASSRGSSHEQYF. The CDR3, as DNA: TGCGCCAGCAGTCGCGGGAGTTCCCACGAGCAGTACTTC.

V is TRBV4-1 and J is TRBJ2-1; D is possibly TRBD2 (6 bases). The CDR3 contains 14 residues. The germline V gene has CDR1 MGHRA and CDR2 YSYEKL. V dropped 7 bases and J dropped 8 bases, with 18 bases sitting between them. CDR3 amino acids: CASTKKEGPDEQFF. In DNA form, the CDR3 reads TGCGCCAGCACTAAAAAGGAGGGCCCGGATGAGCAGTTCTTC.

This chain uses TRBV6-5 with TRBJ2-5; 10 bases fit TRBD2. The length of the CDR3 is 13 residues. Germline loops: CDR1 MNHEY, CDR2 SVGAGI. After removal of 6 bases from V and 2 bases from J, the junction contained 0 bases not matched to a gene. Here the CDR3 reads CASRLAGQETQYF. The CDR3 coding sequence is TGTGCCAGCAGACTAGCGGGGCAAGAGACCCAGTACTTC.

The chain combines TRBV6-5 with TRBJ2-1; 7 bases fit TRBD1. This CDR3 is built from 15 residues. CDR1 MNHEY and CDR2 SVGAGI come from the germline V gene. V lost 7 bases to trimming and J lost 8 bases; unmatched junction nucleotides: 14. CDR3 residues: CASKQTRQGSDEQFF. The CDR3 DNA reads TGTGCCAGCAAACAGACCCGACAGGGTAGCGATGAGCAGTTCTTC.

The V gene is TRBV30, the J gene TRBJ2-3; the D gene is possibly TRBD2 (5 bases). V gave up 6 bases and J gave up 0 bases, with 10 bases separating them. CDR3 length: 13 residues. CDR1 GTSNPN and CDR2 SVGIG come from the germline V gene (reference sequence). The CDR3, as DNA: TGTGCCTGCTCGCCGGGGAGCACAGATACGCAGTATTTT. Protein sequence: CACSPGSTDTQYF.

This clone has only one observation. This rearrangement joins TRBV3-1 (or the pseudogene TRBV3-2) to TRBJ2-2, with D possibly being TRBD1 (6 bases). Per germline, CDR1 LGHDT and CDR2 YNNKEL (reference sequence). Trimming stripped 6 bases from V and 8 bases from J, with 19 bases between. The CDR3 is 15 residues long. CDR3 residues: CASSRGSRGMGELFF. In nucleotides, the CDR3 is TGTGCCAGCAGTCGAGGGAGCAGGGGAATGGGGGAGCTGTTTTTT.

J is TRBJ1-2 and V is TRBV20-1; D unclear. There are 12 residues in the CDR3. The ends were cut back, 3 bases at V and 4 bases at J, with 9 bases in the middle. In germline, CDR1 is DFQATT, CDR2 SNEGSKA (reference sequence). CDR3 region: CSASPGTYGYTF. The CDR3 bases are TGCAGTGCTAGTCCAGGAACCTATGGCTACACCTTC.

The chain joins TRBV25-1 to TRBJ2-1; 7 bases align to TRBD1. From germline, CDR1 is MGHDK and CDR2 SYGVNS. The ends lost 5 bases at V and 3 bases at J; junction bases unmatched: 7. The CDR3 has 15 amino acids. CDR3 region: CASSSRGQDYNEQFF. In DNA form, the CDR3 reads TGTGCCAGCAGTTCCCGAGGACAGGACTACAATGAGCAGTTCTTC.

The chain couples TRBV7-2 to TRBJ2-7; 9 bases match TRBD2. The CDR3 loop spans 17 amino acids. Per germline, CDR1 SGHTA and CDR2 FQGNSA. Losses at the gene ends were 3 bases for V and 3 bases for J; bases not matched to a gene: 12. CDR3 DNA: TGTGCCAGCAGCTTCGGGGGGGGTAGCGGGAGCTTCTACGAGCAGTACTTC. Protein sequence: CASSFGGGSGSFYEQYF.

This chain joins TRBV2 and TRBJ2-3; 9 nucleotides match TRBD1. The CDR3 contains 15 residues. The V and J ends lost 5 bases and 4 bases, in that order; junction bases with no gene match: 7. Germline V gene sequence: CDR1 SNHLY, CDR2 FYNNEI. CDR3 nucleotides: TGTGCCAGCAGTTACAGGGGGCTTGTCGCAGATACGCAGTATTTT. Residues: CASSYRGLVADTQYF.

This sequence joins TRBV7-8 and TRBJ1-1; possible D gene TRBD1, 5 bases. CDR3 length: 15 residues. The V gene lost 2 bases and the J gene lost 3 bases, with 13 bases spanning the gap. Germline V CDR1 and CDR2: SGHVS, FQNEAQ. CDR3 in amino acids: CASSLNQGIDTEAFF. Here the CDR3 DNA reads TGTGCCAGCAGCTTAAATCAGGGTATCGACACTGAAGCTTTCTTT. Based on the CDR3 plus reference TRBV7-8 and TRBJ1-1, the full variable domain is GAGVSQSPRYKVAKRGQDVALRCDPISGHVSLFWYQQALGQGPEFLTYFQNEAQLDKSGLPSDRFFAERPEGSVSTLKIQRTQQEDSAVYLCASSLNQGIDTEAFFGQGTRLTVV.

J is TRBJ2-7 and V is TRBV6-1; D not certain. The CDR3 sequence is 17 residues long. V shed 3 bases and J shed 2 bases, with 20 bases lying between them. CDR1 and CDR2 from the germline V gene are MNHNS and SASEGT. The CDR3, as DNA: TGTGCCAGCAGTGACCCCTACCCCGGGTCTACTCCCTACGAGCAGTACTTC. Translation gives CASSDPYPGSTPYEQYF.

The rearrangement joins TRBV3-1 (or the pseudogene TRBV3-2) to TRBJ2-7; 15 bases are a match to TRBD2. Germline CDR1 reads LGHDT; CDR2 reads YNNKEL (reference sequence). The CDR3 has 19 residues. V gave up 4 bases and J gave up 2 bases; unmatched junction bases: 12. CDR3 nucleotides: TGTGCCAGCAGCCCGTCCCCGGGACTAGCGGGGGGAAATGCCTACGAGCAGTACTTC. Its translation is CASSPSPGLAGGNAYEQYF.